These 6 T cell receptor beta chains share one sample of origin, sequenced in a study of Tregs in tolerant kidney transplant recipients. TCRdb keeps only in-frame clones here, not all; method: immunoSEQ multiplex PCR. The data show 60,000 to 70,000 clones, roughly 92% seen once. The sample consisted of CD8+ T cells from blood, taken before the transplant. These receptors were obtained from a human donor who received a combined kidney and bone marrow transplant.

The V and J genes are TRBV7-6 and TRBJ2-7; possibly TRBD1 for D (7 bases). Germline V CDR1 and CDR2: SGHVS, FNYEAQ. The CDR3 has 15 residues. Trimming cost V 1 base and J 2 bases, with 12 bases left between them. CDR3 nucleotide sequence: TGTGCCAGCAGCTTAGGACAGGGACTCGCCTACGAGCAGTACTTC. This translates into CASSLGQGLAYEQYF. Full variable domain (missing parts from reference TRBV7-6 and TRBJ2-7): GAGVSQSPRYKVTKRGQDVALRCDPISGHVSLYWYRQALGQGPEFLTYFNYEAQQDKSGLPNDRFSAERPEGSISTLTIQRTEQRDSAMYRCASSLGQGLAYEQYFGPGTRLTVT.

J is TRBJ1-2 and V is TRBV7-6; the D gene is possibly TRBD1 (5 bases). Trimming removed 0 bases from V and 3 bases from J, with 11 bases in between. The CDR3 length is 15 residues. CDR1 is SGHVS and CDR2 is FNYEAQ in the germline V gene. Here the CDR3 DNA reads TGTGCCAGCAGCTTAGCGTTAACAGGCCACTATGGCTACACCTTC. Amino acid sequence: CASSLALTGHYGYTF. Using reference TRBV7-6 and TRBJ1-2 for the parts outside the CDR3, the full variable domain is GAGVSQSPRYKVTKRGQDVALRCDPISGHVSLYWYRQALGQGPEFLTYFNYEAQQDKSGLPNDRFSAERPEGSISTLTIQRTEQRDSAMYRCASSLALTGHYGYTFGSGTRLTVV.

This clone was observed a handful of times. CDR3 sequence reads: CASSETPRRGNTIYF. In DNA, the CDR3 is TGTGCCAGCAGTGAAACCCCTAGACGGGGAAACACCATATATTTT. The V and J genes are TRBV2 and TRBJ1-3; D ambiguous. The CDR3 is 15 residues long. Germline V lookup: CDR1 SNHLY, CDR2 FYNNEI. Trimming took off 2 bases at V and 4 bases at J, with 12 bases between the two ends.

This chain connects TRBV5-1 to TRBJ1-4; the D gene is possibly TRBD1 (5 bases). V was clipped by 3 bases and J by 8 bases, with 20 bases between them. This CDR3 is built from 16 residues. Germline V gene lookup returns CDR1 SGHRS and CDR2 YFSETQ. The CDR3 spells CASSWLNPGEGEKLFF. DNA of the CDR3: TGCGCCAGCAGCTGGCTTAACCCGGGGGAAGGAGAAAAACTGTTTTTT. Filled out from reference TRBV5-1 and TRBJ1-4, the complete variable domain reads KAGVTQTPRYLIKTRGQQVTLSCSPISGHRSVSWYQQTPGQGLQFLFEYFSETQRNKGNFPGRFSGRQFSNSRSEMNVSTLELGDSALYLCASSWLNPGEGEKLFFGSGTQLSVL.

The chain recombines TRBV6-5 with TRBJ2-2, with D maybe TRBD1 (6 bases). The CDR3 runs to 14 residues. V shed 6 bases and J shed 3 bases, with 11 bases lying between them. The V gene's germline CDR1 is MNHEY and CDR2 SVGAGI. Here the CDR3 DNA reads TGTGCCAGCAGGGATGGACAGTACACCGGGGAGCTGTTTTTT. This gives the protein CASRDGQYTGELFF.

This rearrangement joins TRBV27 to TRBJ1-2; D perhaps matches TRBD1 (5 bases). Trimming removed 6 bases from V and 0 bases from J, with 17 bases in between. CDR3 length: 16 residues. Per the germline V gene, CDR1 is MNHEY and CDR2 is SMNVEV (reference sequence). Written as DNA, the CDR3 is TGTGCCAGCAGGACTCTTCAGGGTCTCTCTAACTATGGCTACACCTTC. This gives the protein CASRTLQGLSNYGYTF.